The 7 T cell receptor beta chains presented below share a single source sample, sequenced in a study of spatial heterogeneity in lung cancer. Whole-study findings and limits: Tumor mutation count correlated with how many alpha and beta TCRs expanded intratumorally.

Using its own MiXCR run on the 5' RACE reads, TCRdb lists one record per CDR3 protein. The sample holds some 23,000 distinct CDR3 sequences, roughly 6.5% seen once. No antigen has been identified for these receptors. Time point indicated: sample taken at primary tumor resection. This material consisted of lung tumor tissue, taken at surgery. Receptors originate from a male donor with early-stage non-small cell lung cancer.

This clonotype was found many times. For the CDR3, the DNA is TGTGCCAGCAGCTCGCGTAAGGAAAAACTGTTTTTT. Translated: CASSSRKEKLFF. V and J are TRBV7-9 and TRBJ1-4, with unresolved D. Germline loops: CDR1 SEHNR, CDR2 FQNEAQ (reference sequence). Trimming pared 4 bases from V and 8 bases from J, leaving 8 bases between. The CDR3 length is 12 residues.

This clonotype has ten or more counts. This sequence joins TRBV29-1 and TRBJ1-2; D call uncertain. Germline CDR1 is SQVTM and CDR2 is ANQGSEA. The V gene lost 0 bases and the J gene lost 6 bases, with 8 bases spanning the gap. The CDR3 consists of 12 residues. The CDR3, as DNA: TGCAGCGTTGAAGAGGACGGGGATGGCTACACCTTC. This translates into CSVEEDGDGYTF.

This clonotype was counted ten times or more. The chain uses TRBV6-2 or TRBV6-3 and TRBJ1-5; D remains unclear. Per germline, CDR1 MNHEY and CDR2 SVGEGT. CDR3 length: 13 amino acids. Trimming pared 6 bases from V and 11 bases from J, leaving 17 bases between. The CDR3 protein is CASRPGMGLSQHF. CDR3 bases: TGTGCCAGCAGACCGGGAATGGGCTTATCCCAGCATTTT.

This clonotype was detected ten times or more. The chain is built from TRBV9 and TRBJ2-7; D not resolved. This CDR3 spans 15 amino acids. CDR1 and CDR2 (germline): SGDLS, YYNGEE. The V end lost 4 bases, the J end lost 0 bases, and 14 bases lay between the germline ends. The CDR3: CASSPWAVSSYEQYF. Here the CDR3 DNA reads TGTGCCAGCAGCCCGTGGGCAGTCAGCTCCTACGAGCAGTACTTC.

The V and J genes are TRBV6-6 and TRBJ2-5; TRBD2 agrees at 10 bases. CDR3 length: 17 amino acids. Germline V gene data show CDR1 as MNHNY and CDR2 as SVGAGI (reference sequence). V gave up 5 bases and J gave up 2 bases; unmatched junction bases: 11. The CDR3 DNA is TGTGCCAGCAGTACCTCGCGAGCGGGAGGGCCGCAAGAGACCCAGTACTTC. It encodes CASSTSRAGGPQETQYF.

This clonotype showed up many times. The rearrangement links TRBV7-9 to TRBJ2-4; D gene ambiguous. The CDR3 covers 14 residues. Germline CDR1 SEHNR, CDR2 FQNEAQ (reference sequence). V dropped 1 base and J dropped 4 bases, with 8 bases sitting between them. CDR3 region: CASSLGVEKNIQYF. Written as DNA, the CDR3 is TGTGCCAGCAGCTTAGGGGTCGAAAAAAACATTCAGTACTTC.

This clonotype was observed many times. The chain joins TRBV5-1 to TRBJ2-2; TRBD1 might be the D (6 bases). The CDR3 runs to 17 residues. Germline V CDR1 and CDR2: SGHRS, YFSETQ. Trimming pared 1 base from V and 2 bases from J, leaving 15 bases between. The CDR3: CASSLKVMDRNTGELFF. DNA for the CDR3: TGCGCCAGCAGCTTGAAGGTAATGGACAGAAACACCGGGGAGCTGTTTTTT.